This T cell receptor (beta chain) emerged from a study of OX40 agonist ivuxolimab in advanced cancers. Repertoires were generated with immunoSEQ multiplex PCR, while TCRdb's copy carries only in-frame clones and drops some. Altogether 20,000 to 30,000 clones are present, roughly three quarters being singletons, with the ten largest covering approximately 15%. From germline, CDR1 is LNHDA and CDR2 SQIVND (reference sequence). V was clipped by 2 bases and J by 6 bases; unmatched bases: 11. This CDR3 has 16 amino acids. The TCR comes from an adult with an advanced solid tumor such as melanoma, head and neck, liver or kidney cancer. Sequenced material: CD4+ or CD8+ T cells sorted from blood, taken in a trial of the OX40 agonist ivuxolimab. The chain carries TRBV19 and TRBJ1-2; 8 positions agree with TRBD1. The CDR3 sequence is CASSISRNRGSNGYTF. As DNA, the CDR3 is TGTGCCAGTAGTATATCAAGGAACAGGGGGTCGAATGGCTACACCTTC.